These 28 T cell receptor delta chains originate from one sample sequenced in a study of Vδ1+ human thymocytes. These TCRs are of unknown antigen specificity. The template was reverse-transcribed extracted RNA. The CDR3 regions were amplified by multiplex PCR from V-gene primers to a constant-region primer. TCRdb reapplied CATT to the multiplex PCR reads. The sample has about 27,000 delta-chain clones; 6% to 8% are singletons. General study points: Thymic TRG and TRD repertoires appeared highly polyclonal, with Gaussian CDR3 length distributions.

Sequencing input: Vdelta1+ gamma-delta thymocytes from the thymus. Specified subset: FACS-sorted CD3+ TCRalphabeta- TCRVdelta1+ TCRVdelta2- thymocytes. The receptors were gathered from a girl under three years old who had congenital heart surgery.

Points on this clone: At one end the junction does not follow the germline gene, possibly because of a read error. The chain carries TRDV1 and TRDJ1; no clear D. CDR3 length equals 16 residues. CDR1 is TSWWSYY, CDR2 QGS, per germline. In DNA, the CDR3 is TGTGCTCTTGGGGAATGTACTCCCGCACACACCGATAAACTCACCTTT. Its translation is CALGECTPAHTDKLTF.

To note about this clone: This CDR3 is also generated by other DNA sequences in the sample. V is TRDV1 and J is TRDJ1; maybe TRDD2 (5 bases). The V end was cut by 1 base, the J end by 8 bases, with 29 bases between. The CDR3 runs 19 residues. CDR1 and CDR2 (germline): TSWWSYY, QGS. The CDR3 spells CALGERSVFLSPYLEKLIF. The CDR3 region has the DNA TGTGCTCTTGGGGAACGGTCCGTTTTCCTCTCCCCGTACCTCGAGAAACTCATCTTT.

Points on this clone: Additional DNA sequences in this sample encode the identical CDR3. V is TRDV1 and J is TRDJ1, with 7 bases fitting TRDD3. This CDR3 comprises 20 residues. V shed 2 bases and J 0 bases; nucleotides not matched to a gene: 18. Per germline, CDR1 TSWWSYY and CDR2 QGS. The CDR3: CALGEYPLNEGYLYTDKLIF. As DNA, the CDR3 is TGTGCTCTTGGGGAATACCCCCTAAATGAGGGATACCTCTACACCGATAAACTCATCTTT.

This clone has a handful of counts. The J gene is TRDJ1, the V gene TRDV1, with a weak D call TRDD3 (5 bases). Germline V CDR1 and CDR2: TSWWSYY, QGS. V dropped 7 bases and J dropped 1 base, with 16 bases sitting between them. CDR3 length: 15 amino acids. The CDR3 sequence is CALVPVLDPTDKLIF. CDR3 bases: TGTGCTCTTGTGCCTGTACTGGACCCCACCGATAAACTCATCTTT.

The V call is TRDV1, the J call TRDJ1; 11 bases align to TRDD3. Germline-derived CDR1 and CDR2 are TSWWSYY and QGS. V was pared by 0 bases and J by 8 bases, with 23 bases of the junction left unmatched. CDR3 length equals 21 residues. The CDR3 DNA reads TGTGCTCTTGGGGAACTAAAAAGGAGTTTTGGTACCTGGGGGATACCGATAAAACTCATCTTT. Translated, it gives CALGELKRSFGTWGIPIKLIF.

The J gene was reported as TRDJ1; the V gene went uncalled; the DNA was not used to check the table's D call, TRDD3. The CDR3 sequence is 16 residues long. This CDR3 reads CALGVEGFTHTDKLIF. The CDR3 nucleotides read TGTGCTCTTGGGGTAGAGGGATTTACCCACACCGATAAACTCATCTTT.

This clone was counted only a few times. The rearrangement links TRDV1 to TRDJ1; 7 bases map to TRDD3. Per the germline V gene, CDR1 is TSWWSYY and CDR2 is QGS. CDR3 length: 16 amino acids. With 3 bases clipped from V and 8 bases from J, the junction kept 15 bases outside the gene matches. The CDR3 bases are TGTGCTCTTGGGGACTCCCTACGCCGGGGGATTTCGAAACTCATCTTT. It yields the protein CALGDSLRRGISKLIF.

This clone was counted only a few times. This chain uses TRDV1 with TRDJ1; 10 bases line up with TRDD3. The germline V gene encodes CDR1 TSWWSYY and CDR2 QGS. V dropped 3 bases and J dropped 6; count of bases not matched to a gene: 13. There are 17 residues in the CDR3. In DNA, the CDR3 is TGTGCTCTTGGGGATCTCTGGGGGGATACGCGCCGCCATAAACTCATCTTT. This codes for CALGDLWGDTRRHKLIF.

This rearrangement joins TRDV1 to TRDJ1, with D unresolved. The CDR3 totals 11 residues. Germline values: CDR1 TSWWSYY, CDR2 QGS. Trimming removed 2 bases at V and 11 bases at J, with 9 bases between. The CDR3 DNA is TGTGCTCTTGGGGAAGCCGCTAAGCTCATCTTT. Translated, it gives CALGEAAKLIF.

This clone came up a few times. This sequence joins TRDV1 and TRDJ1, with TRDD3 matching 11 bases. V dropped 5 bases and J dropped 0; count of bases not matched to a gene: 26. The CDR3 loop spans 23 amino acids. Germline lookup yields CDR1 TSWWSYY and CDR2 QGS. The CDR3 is CALGTHRPFPWGIREGYTDKLIF. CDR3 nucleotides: TGTGCTCTTGGGACGCACCGTCCCTTCCCGTGGGGGATACGGGAGGGGTACACCGATAAACTCATCTTT.

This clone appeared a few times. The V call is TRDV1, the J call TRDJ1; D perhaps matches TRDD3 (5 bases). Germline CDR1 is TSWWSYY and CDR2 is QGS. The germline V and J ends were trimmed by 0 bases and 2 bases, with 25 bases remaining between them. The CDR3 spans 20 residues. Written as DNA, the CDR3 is TGTGCTCTTGGGGAACTCTCTCCTCCCATGGCGGGATGCTCTACCGATAAACTCATCTTT. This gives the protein CALGELSPPMAGCSTDKLIF.

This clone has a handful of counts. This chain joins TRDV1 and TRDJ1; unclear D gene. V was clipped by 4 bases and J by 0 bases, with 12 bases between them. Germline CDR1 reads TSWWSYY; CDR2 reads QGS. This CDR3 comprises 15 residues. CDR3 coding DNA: TGTGCTCTTGGGGGAGGCGCCCTATACACCGATAAACTCATCTTT. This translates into CALGGGALYTDKLIF.

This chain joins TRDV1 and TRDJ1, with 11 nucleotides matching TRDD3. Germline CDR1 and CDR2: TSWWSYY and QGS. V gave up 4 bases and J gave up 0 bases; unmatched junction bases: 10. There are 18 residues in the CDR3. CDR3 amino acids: CALGGLLTGGYHTDKLIF. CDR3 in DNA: TGTGCTCTTGGGGGTTTACTGACTGGGGGATATCACACCGATAAACTCATCTTT.

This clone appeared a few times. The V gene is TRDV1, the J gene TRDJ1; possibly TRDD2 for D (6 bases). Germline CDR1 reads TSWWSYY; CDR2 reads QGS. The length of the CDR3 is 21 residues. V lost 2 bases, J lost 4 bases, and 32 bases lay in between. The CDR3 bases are TGTGCTCTTGGGGAAGAGCCCTCCTACGTGGGATTTAATCGGTACATCGATAAACTCATCTTT. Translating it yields CALGEEPSYVGFNRYIDKLIF.

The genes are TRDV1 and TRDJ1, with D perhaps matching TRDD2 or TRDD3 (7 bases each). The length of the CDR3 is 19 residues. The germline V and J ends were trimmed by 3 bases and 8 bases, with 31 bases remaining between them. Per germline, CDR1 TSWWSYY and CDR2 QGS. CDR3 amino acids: CALGDPAFLPYWGVGKLIF. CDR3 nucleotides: TGTGCTCTTGGGGACCCGGCCTTCCTCCCGTACTGGGGAGTGGGAAAACTCATCTTT.

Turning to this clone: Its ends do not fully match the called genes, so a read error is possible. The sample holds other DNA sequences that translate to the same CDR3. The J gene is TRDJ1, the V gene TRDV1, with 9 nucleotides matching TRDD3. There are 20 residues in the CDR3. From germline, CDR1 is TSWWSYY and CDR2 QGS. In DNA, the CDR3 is TGTGCTCTTGGGGAATTTAGTCAAAACTGGGGGACTGCTTACACCGATAAACTCATTTTT. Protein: CALGEFSQNWGTAYTDKLIF.

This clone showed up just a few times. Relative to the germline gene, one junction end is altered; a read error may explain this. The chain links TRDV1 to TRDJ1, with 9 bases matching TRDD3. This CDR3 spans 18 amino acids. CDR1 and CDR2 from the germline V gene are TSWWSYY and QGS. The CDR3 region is CALGDCKGGYPYTDKPIF. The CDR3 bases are TGTGCTCTTGGGGATTGCAAGGGGGGATACCCGTACACCGATAAACCCATCTTT.

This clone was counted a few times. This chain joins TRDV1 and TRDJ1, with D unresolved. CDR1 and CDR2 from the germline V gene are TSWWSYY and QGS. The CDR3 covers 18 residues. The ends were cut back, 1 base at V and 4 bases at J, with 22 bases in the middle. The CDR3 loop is CALGEPGEQHAKNDKLIF. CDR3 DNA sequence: TGTGCTCTTGGGGAACCCGGCGAACAACATGCAAAGAACGATAAACTCATCTTT.

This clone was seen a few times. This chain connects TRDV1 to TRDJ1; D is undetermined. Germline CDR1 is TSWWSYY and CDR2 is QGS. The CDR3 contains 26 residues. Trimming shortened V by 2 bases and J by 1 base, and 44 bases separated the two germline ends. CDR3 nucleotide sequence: TGTGCTCTTGGGGAAGGGACCGGACCGCCTTATCACCCTTACACTCTCGCCCTCGGGTGCACCGATAAACTCATCTTT. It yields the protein CALGEGTGPPYHPYTLALGCTDKLIF.

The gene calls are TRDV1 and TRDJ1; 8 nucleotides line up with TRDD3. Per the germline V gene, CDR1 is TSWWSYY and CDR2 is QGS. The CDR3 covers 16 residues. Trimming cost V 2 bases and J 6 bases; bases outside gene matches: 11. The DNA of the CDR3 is TGTGCTCTTGGGGAATCCTCTGGGGGACGCCCATATAAACTCATCTTT. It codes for CALGESSGGRPYKLIF.

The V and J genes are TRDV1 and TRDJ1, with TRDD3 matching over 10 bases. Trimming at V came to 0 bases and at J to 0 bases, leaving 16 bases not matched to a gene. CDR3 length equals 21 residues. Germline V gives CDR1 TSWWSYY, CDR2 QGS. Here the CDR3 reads CALGELGSPSPTGGYTDKLIF. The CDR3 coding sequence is TGTGCTCTTGGGGAACTAGGTAGTCCTTCCCCTACTGGGGGATACACCGATAAACTCATCTTT.

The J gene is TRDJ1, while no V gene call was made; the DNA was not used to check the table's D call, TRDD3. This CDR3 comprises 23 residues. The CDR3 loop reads CALGDRLVSWGIPNFMITDKLIF. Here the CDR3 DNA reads TGTGCTCTTGGGGACCGCCTCGTCTCTTGGGGGATTCCCAACTTCATGATCACCGATAAACTCATCTTT.

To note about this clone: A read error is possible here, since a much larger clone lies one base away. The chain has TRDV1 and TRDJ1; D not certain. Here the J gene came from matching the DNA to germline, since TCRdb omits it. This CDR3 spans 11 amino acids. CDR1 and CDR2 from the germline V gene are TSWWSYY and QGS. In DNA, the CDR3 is TGTGCTCTTGGGGACACAGATAAACTCATCTTT. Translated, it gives CALGDTDKLIF.

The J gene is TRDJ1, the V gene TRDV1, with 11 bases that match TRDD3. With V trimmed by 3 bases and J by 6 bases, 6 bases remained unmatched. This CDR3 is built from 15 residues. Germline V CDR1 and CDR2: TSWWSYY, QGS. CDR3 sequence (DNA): TGTGCTCTTGGGGAGTTGGGGGATACGGAGAATAAACTCATCTTT. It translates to CALGELGDTENKLIF.

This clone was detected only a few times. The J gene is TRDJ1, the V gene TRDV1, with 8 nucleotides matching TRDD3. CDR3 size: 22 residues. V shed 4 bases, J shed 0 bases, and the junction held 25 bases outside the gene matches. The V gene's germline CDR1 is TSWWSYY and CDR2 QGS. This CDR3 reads CALGAKIRGVLGAGRYTDKLIF. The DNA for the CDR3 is TGTGCTCTTGGGGCTAAAATTCGGGGGGTACTGGGGGCCGGACGTTACACCGATAAACTCATCTTT.

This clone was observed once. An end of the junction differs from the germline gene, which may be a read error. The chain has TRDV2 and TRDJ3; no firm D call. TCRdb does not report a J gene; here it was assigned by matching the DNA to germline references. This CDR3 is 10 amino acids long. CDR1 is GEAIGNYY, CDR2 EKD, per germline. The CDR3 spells CAWDTRQMFF. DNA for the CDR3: TGTGCCTGGGACACCCGACAGATGTTTTTC.

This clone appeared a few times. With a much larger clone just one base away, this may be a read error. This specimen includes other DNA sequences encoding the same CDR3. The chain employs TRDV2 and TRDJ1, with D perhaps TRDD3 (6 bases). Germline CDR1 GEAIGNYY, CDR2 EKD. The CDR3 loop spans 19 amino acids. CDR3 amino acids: CACDYRGLGIPGYTDKLIF. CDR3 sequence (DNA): TGCGCCTGTGACTACCGGGGCCTGGGGATCCCCGGGTACACCGATAAACTCATCTTT.

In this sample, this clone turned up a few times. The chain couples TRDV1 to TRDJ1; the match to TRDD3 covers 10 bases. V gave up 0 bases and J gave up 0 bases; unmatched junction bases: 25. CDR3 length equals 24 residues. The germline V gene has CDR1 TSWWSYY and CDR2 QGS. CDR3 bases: TGTGCTCTTGGGGAACTAATACTACGAGGTCCGTCGTTGGGGGATACCGTGTACACCGATAAACTCATCTTT. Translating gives CALGELILRGPSLGDTVYTDKLIF.